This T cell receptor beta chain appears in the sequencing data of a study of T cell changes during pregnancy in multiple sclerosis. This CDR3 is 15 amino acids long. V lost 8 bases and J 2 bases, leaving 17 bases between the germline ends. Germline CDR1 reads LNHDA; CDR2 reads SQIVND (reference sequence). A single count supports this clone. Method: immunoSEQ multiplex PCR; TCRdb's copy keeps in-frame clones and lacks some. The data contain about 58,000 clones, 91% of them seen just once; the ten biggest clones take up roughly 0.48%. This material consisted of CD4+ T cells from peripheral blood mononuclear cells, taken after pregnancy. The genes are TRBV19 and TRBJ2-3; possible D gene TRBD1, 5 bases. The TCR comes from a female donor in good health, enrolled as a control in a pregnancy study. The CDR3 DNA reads TGTGCCAGTTCCCAGACAGTAATCATCACAGATACGCAGTATTTT. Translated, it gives CASSQTVIITDTQYF.